The TCR beta chain described here comes from a study of CXCR3-negative and CXCR3-positive naive CD8 T cells. For the study at large: Summed over all libraries, TRB reads came to about 140 million, with about 1.5 +/- 0.3 million per library. Overall study results and limits: Naive CXCR3-negative cells resembled naive CXCR3-positive cells in TRBV-TRBJ usage; memory cells differed. A higher hydrophobicity marked the TRB CDR3s of CXCR3-positive naive cells versus CXCR3-negative naive cells. Comparably high diversity marked both naive subsets, whereas memory CD8+ cells had much lower diversity.

CDR3 length equals 16 residues. Germline V CDR1 and CDR2: LNHNV, YYDKDF (reference sequence). As for this clonotype: Its antigen is not identified.

Researchers prepared the TRB cDNA libraries using 5' RACE with UMI labels. From its re-call of the 5' RACE reads, TCRdb lists each CDR3 protein once, without DNA. This sample contains about 150,000 distinct CDR3 sequences. Sequenced: naive CXCR3+ CD8+ T cells from blood. Subset meaning: CD45RO-CCR7+CD27+CD95- naive CD8+ T cells expressing CXCR3 (TNR3+). V gene TRBV15 combines with J gene TRBJ2-5. The TCR was taken from a human donor in good health. Some clones in this sample may be carry-over from other donors' samples. The CDR3 loop is CATSRGLAWSQETQYF.